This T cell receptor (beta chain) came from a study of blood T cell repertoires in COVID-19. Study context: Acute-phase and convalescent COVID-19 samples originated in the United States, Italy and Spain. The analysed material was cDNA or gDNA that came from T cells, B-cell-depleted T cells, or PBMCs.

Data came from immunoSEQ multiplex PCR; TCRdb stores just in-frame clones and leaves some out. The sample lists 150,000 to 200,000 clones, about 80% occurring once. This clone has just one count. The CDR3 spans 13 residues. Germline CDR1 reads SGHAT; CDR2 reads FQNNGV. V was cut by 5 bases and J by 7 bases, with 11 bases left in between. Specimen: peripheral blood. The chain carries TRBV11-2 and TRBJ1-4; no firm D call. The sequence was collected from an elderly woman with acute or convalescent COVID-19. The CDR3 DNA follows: TGTGCCAGCAGCCCATGGACTGGTGAAAAACTGTTTTTT. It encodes CASSPWTGEKLFF.